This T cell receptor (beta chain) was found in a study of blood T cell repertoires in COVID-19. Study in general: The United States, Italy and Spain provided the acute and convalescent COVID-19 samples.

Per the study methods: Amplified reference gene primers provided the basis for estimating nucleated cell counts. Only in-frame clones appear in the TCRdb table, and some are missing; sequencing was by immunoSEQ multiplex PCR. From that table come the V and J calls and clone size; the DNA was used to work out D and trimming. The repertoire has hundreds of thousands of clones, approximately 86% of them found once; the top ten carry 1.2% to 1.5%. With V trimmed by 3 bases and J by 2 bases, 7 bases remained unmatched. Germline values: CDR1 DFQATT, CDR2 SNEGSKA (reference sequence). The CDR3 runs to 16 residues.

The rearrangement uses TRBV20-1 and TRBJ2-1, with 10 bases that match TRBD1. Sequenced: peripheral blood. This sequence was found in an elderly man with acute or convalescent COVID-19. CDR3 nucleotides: TGCAGTGCTAGTGGGGGCGGGACAGGGGCCTACAATGAGCAGTTCTTC. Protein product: CSASGGGTGAYNEQFF.